This T cell receptor beta chain was captured in a study of T-cell reconstitution after alpha-beta-depleted transplantation in children. Study-wide results and limits: Several hundred graft clones that had expanded were reportedly the source of alpha-beta T cells about two months after transplant. At one year after transplant, newly produced T cells mostly accounted for T-cell counts and diversity. Recipient T cells and thymic progenitors that survived gave rise to the high TCRbeta diversity observed at day 60 in some patients.

In regard to this clonotype: Its matching antigen is unknown.

The CDR3 runs to 10 residues. The germline gives CDR1 SGHKS, CDR2 YYEKEE (reference sequence). Trimming took 3 bases from V and 11 from J, leaving 8 bases between them. Preparation of the TCRbeta library involved a method that used unique molecular identifiers. TCRdb reprocessed the PCR reads with MiXCR, giving one entry per CDR3 protein. The repertoire holds tens of thousands of distinct CDR3 sequences, with 12% to 15% as singletons. J is TRBJ1-1 and V is TRBV5-5; D unresolved. This TCR was sampled from a male patient between 2 and 10 years old who had a stem cell transplant for acute lymphoblastic leukemia, so the T cells may come from the graft donor. Sequenced here: PBMCs, mostly from graft donor cells, sampled 180 days after TCRalphabeta/CD19-depleted stem cell transplant. DNA of the CDR3: TGTGCCAGCAGCTATGATGGTGCTTTCTTT. This codes for CASSYDGAFF.